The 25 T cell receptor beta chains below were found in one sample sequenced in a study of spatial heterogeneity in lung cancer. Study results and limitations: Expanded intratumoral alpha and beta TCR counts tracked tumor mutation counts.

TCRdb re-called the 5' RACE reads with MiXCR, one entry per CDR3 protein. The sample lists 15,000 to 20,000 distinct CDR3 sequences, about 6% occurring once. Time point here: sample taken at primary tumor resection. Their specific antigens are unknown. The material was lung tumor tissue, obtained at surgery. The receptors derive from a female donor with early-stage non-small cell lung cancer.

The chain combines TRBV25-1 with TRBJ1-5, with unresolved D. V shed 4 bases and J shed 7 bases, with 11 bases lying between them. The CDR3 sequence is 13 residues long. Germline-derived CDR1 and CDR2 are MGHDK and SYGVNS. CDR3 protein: CASSVTVGQPQHF. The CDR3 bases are TGTGCCAGCAGTGTTACAGTAGGGCAGCCCCAGCATTTT.

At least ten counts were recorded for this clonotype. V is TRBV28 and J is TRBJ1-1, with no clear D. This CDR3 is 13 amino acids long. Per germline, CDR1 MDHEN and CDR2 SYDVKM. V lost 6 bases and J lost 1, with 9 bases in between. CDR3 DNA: TGTGCCAGCAGGAGTTTGGGGAACACTGAAGCTTTCTTT. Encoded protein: CASRSLGNTEAFF.

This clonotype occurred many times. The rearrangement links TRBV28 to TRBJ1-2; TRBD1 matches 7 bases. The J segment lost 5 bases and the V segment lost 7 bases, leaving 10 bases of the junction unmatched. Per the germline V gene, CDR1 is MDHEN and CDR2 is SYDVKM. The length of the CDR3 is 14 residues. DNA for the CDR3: TGTGCCAGCACCCGAGAGAGGGGGCGGTATGGCTACACCTTC. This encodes CASTRERGRYGYTF.

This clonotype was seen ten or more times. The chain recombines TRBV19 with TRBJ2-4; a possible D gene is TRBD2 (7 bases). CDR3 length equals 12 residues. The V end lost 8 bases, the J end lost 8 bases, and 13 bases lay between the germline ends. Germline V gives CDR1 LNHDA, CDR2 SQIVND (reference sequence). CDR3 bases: TGTGCCAGTCGACTAGCAGGGGACATTCAGTACTTC. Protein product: CASRLAGDIQYF.

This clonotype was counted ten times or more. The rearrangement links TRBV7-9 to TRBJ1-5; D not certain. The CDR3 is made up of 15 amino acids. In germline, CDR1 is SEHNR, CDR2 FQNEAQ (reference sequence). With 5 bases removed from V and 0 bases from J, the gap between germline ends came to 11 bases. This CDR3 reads CASSLGEYSNQPQHF. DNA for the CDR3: TGTGCCAGCAGCCTTGGGGAATATAGCAATCAGCCCCAGCATTTT.

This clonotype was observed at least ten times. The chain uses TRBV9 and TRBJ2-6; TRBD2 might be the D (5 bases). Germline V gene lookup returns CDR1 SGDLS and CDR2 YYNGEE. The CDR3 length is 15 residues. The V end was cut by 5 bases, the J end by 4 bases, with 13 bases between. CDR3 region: CASREGRSGANVLTF. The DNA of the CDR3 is TGTGCCAGCAGAGAAGGGAGATCCGGGGCCAACGTCCTGACTTTC.

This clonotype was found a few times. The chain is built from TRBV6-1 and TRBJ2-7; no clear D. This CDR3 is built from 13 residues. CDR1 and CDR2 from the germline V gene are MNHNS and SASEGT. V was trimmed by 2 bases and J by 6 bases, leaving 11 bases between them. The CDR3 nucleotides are TGTGCCAGCAGTGAAAGCTCGGTAAGCGAGCAGTACTTC. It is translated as CASSESSVSEQYF.

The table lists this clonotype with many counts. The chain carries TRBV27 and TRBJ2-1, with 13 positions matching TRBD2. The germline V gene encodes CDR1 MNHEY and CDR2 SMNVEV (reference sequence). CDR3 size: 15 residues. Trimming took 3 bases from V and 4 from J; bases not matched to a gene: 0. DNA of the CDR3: TGTGCCAGCAGTTTGACTAGCGGGAGGTACAATGAGCAGTTCTTC. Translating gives CASSLTSGRYNEQFF.

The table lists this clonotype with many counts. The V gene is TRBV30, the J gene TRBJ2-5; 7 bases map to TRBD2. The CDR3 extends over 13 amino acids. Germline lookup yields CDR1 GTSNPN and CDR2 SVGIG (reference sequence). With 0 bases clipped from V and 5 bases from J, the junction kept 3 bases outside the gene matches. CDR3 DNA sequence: TGTGCCTGGAGTGTACGGCGGGGGGAGACCCAGTACTTC. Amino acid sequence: CAWSVRRGETQYF.

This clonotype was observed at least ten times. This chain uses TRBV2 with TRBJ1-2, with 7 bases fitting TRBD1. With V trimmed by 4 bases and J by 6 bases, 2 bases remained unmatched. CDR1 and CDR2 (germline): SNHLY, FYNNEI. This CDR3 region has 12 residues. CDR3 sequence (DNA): TGTGCCAGCAGTGGACAGGGAGATGGCTACACCTTC. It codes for CASSGQGDGYTF.

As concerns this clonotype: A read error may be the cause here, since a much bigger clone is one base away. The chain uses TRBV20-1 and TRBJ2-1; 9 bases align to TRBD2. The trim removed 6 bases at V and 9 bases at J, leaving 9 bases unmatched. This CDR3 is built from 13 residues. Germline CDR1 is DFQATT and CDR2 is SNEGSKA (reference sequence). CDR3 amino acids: CSAAIAGVSEQFF. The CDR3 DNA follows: TGCAGTGCGGCGATAGCGGGAGTCAGTGAGCAGTTCTTC.

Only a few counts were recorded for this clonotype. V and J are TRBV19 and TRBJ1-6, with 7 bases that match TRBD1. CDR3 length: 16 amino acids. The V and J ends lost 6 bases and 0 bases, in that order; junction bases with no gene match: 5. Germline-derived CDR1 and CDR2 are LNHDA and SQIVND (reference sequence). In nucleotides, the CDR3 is TGTGCCAGTAGGCCGGGACAGAGCTCCTATAATTCACCCCTCCACTTT. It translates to CASRPGQSSYNSPLHF.

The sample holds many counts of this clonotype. CDR3 loop: CASSPRTSEQYF. For the CDR3, the DNA is TGTGCCAGCTCACCCCGAACTAGCGAGCAGTACTTC. The rearrangement links TRBV18 to TRBJ2-7; possibly TRBD2 for D (5 bases). The CDR3 runs 12 residues. CDR1 is KGHSH and CDR2 is LQKENI in the germline V gene. V was trimmed by 3 bases and J by 6 bases, leaving 9 bases between them.

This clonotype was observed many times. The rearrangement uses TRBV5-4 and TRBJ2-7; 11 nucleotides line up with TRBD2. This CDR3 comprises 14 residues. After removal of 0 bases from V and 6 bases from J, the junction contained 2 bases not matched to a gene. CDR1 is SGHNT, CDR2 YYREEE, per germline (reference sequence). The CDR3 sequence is CASSLGLAGGEQYF. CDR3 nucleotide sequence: TGTGCCAGCAGCTTGGGGCTAGCGGGAGGCGAGCAGTACTTC.

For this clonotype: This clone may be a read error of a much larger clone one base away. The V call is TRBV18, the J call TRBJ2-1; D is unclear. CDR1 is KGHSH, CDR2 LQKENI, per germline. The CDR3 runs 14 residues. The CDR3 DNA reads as TGTGTCAGCTCACCACCTAAGATCCTTAATGAGCAGTTCTTC. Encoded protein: CVSSPPKILNEQFF.

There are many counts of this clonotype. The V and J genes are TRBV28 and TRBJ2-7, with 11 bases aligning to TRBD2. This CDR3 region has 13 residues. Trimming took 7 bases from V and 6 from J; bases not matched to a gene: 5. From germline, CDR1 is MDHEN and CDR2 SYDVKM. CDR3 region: CASTPGTSGEQYF. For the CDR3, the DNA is TGTGCCAGCACCCCCGGGACTAGCGGCGAGCAGTACTTC.

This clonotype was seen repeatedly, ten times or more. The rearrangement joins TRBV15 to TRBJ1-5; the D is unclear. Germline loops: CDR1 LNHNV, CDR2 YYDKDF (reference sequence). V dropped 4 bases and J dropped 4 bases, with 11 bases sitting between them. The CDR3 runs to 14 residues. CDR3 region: CATSMNQENQPQHF. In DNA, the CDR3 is TGTGCCACCAGCATGAACCAGGAGAATCAGCCCCAGCATTTT.

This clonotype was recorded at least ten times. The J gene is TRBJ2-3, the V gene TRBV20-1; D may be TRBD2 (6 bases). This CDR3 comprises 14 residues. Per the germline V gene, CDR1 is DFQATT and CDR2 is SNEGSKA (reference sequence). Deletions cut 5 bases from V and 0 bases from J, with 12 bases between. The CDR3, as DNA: TGCAGTGCTGGCCGGGACTCTAGCACAGATACGCAGTATTTT. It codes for CSAGRDSSTDTQYF.

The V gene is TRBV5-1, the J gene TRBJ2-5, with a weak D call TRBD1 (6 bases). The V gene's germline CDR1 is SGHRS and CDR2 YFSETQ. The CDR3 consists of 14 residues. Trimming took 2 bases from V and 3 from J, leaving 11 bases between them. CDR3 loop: CASSLQGFKETQYF. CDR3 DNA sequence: TGCGCCAGCAGCTTACAGGGTTTCAAAGAGACCCAGTACTTC.

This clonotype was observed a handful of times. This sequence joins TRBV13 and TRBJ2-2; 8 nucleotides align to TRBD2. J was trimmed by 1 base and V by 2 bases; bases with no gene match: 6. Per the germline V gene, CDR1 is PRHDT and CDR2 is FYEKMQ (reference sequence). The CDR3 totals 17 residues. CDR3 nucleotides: TGTGCCAGCAGCTTAATTACCGCGGGGGGGAACACCGGGGAGCTGTTTTTT. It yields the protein CASSLITAGGNTGELFF.

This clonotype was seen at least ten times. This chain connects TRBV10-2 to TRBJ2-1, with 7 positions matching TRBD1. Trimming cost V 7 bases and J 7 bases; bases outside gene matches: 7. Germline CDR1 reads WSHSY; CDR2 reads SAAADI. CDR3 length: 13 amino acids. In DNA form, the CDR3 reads TGCGCCAGCACCCTGACAGGGATAAATGAGCAGTTCTTC. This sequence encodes CASTLTGINEQFF.

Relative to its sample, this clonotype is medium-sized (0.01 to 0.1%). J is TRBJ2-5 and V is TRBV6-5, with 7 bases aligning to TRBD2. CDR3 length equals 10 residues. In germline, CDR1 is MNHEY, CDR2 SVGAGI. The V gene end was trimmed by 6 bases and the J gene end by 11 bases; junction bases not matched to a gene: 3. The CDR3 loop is CASRGLVQYF. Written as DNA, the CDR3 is TGTGCCAGCAGAGGACTAGTTCAGTACTTC.

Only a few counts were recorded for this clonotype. The CDR3 sequence: CASSLEGTSGIYEQYF. CDR3 bases: TGCGCCAGCAGCTTGGAAGGGACTAGCGGGATATACGAGCAGTACTTC. This chain uses TRBV5-1 with TRBJ2-7, with TRBD2 matching 13 bases. This CDR3 has 16 residues. Germline CDR1 reads SGHRS; CDR2 reads YFSETQ. Unmatched junction bases numbered 4, after V lost 0 bases and J lost 4 bases.

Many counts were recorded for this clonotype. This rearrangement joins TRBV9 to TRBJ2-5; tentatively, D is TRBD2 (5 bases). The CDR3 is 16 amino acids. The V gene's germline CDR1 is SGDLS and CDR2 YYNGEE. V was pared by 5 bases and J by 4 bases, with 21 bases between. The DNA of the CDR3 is TGTGCCAGCAGTCGAGCTCCGGGAACCGGAGGAGAGACCCAGTACTTC. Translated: CASSRAPGTGGETQYF.

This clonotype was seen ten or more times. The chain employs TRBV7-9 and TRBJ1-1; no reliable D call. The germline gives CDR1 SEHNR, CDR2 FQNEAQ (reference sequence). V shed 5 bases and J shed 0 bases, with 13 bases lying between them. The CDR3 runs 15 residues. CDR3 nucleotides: TGTGCCAGCAGCCTCCCTTCCGTTATGAACACTGAAGCTTTCTTT. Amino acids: CASSLPSVMNTEAFF.